This T cell receptor beta chain was sequenced during a study of chemoradiotherapy in HPV16-positive cancers. This clone was found once. This table comes from immunoSEQ multiplex PCR, and its TCRdb copy is limited to in-frame clones, with some not included. The sample comprises about 7,000 clones, about 75% of which are singletons, and 3.6% rests with the top ten. Germline V gene data show CDR1 as KGHSH and CDR2 as LQKENI. The CDR3 consists of 12 residues. Trimming left V 3 bases short and J 6 bases short, with 9 bases between. Sample collection occurred from a patient who underwent chemoradiotherapy. The rearrangement links TRBV18 to TRBJ2-7; the D gene could be TRBD1 or TRBD2 (5 bases each). The TCR comes from a human donor with HPV-associated anogenital cancer. CDR3: CASSPPGAEQYF. CDR3 in DNA: TGTGCCAGCTCACCTCCCGGGGCCGAGCAGTACTTC.